The entry below gives a single T cell receptor beta chain sequence along with its context. The time point was: pre-sensitization, week 0. Treatment here: therapeutic diphenylcyclopropenone sensitization with weekly scalp DPC. The data derive from a study of human T cells and chemical hapten exposure. Study overall: Donors were sensitized with 2% DPC on the upper inner arm.

In germline, CDR1 is MDHEN, CDR2 SYDVKM. This CDR3 is 13 amino acids long. The V end lost 6 bases, the J end lost 3 bases, and 12 bases lay between the germline ends. TCRdb re-called the RACE reads through MiXCR, storing one row per CDR3 protein. This table has 50,000 to 70,000 distinct CDR3 sequences, roughly a tenth appearing once. The origin of this receptor is a man between 35 and 55 years old with alopecia areata. Some clones in this sample may be carry-over from other donors' samples. The input for sequencing was whole blood, taken in connection with sensitization to the hapten diphenylcyclopropenone (DPC). The chain is built from TRBV28 and TRBJ2-7; weak D call: TRBD1 (5 bases). CDR3 residues: CASRLTDFYEQYF. The CDR3 DNA is TGTGCCAGCAGATTGACAGACTTCTACGAGCAGTACTTC.